This TCR beta chain was obtained from a study of cytomegalovirus exposure and HLA in healthy donors (dated by TCRdb to between 2016 and 2019). About the investigation overall: In an earlier analysis of 450 to 750 of the donors, under 300 Gb of sequence data and 95 million to 130 million unique TCR beta sequences from roughly 180 million T cells were reported. The T cell repertoires of some 700 subjects were profiled by immunosequencing and related to cytomegalovirus serostatus. HLA typing covered class I and class II loci at four-digit resolution. The number of typed donors differed by locus: roughly 620-630 for A, B, C, DRB1 and DQB1; about 520 for DQA1; some 590 for DPA1; and 400 to 480 for DPB1. Along with the approximately 620-subject first cohort, a separate validation cohort of roughly 110 different subjects was used. An earlier analysis of 587 of the donors applied high-throughput TCR beta sequencing to assess whether each TCR beta V gene segment acted as functional or pseudogenic. Among 398 genotyped donors of the cohort, an average of roughly 230,000 unique TCR beta nucleotide sequences was sequenced per donor, of which about 19% were non-productive. The study aimed to test whether signatures of past pathogen exposure could be identified by cataloging public T cell receptors. Four or five DR-DQ haplotypes were handled as single units for association and clustering because linkage in the cohort was strong. Rather than using new phenotypic data, the later analysis identified candidate immune exposures from TCR beta sequences and from how often those sequences occurred across donors. The study combined high-throughput TCR immunosequencing, statistical association of individual TCRs with disease status, and machine learning to predict cytomegalovirus infection status. Of the roughly 410 genotyped donors, 65% to 90% were placed in the genetic ancestry cluster associated with self-reported Caucasian donors. A later genetic analysis used genome-wide SNP genotypes for about 65% of the roughly 670 donors, treating that subset as a discovery cohort. All discovery cohort repertoires had been generated using a single sequencing platform. A later analysis re-analyzed previously published TCR beta repertoires from 660 or so donors and added high-resolution HLA genotyping to study TCR occurrence patterns. Donor age, sex, ethnicity and CMV serostatus were compiled together with the repertoire data. An early release that covered roughly 600 HLA-typed donors contained about 300 gigabases of sequencing data and 75 million to 100 million unique TCR sequences. Results and caveats for the whole study, not just this receptor: Assigning TCR associations to individual alleles was difficult when HLA alleles, especially DR and DQ, strongly co-occurred. A later analysis associated 17,000 or so TCR beta sequences with specific HLA alleles at a false discovery rate of 0.05. Roughly uniform sequencing depth across donors was assumed in presence/absence analyses, although this assumption may not hold. Broadly in line with IMGT annotations, most TCR beta V segments showed up in productive rearrangements about 87% or about 30% of the time in an earlier analysis of under 700 of the donors. This cohort had only TCR beta chains sequenced, and the lack of alpha or paired-chain data limited which features could be detected. The only immune exposure information available for the cohort was CMV serostatus. The study gave a list of over 150 TCR beta chains associated with cytomegalovirus. According to a later analysis, parvovirus B19, influenza, CMV and Epstein-Barr virus appeared linked to several top co-occurrence clusters. Most TCR sequences were seen in very few donors, while some public TCRs were found in many individuals. The earlier analysis of some 540 of the donors excluded 15 to 20 rarely observed V segments, including chromosome 9 orphons, because counts were too low. Because some donors lacked HLA typing at each locus, the association tests relied only on the typed subset. According to a later genetic analysis, donors in an Asian-associated ancestry cluster had fewer N-insertions in productive TCRs than the roughly 670-donor mean. In a later analysis, the rate of TCR association differed among HLA loci, with DRB1 alleles having the most associated TCRs and HLA-C alleles having the fewest. V-gene and J-gene trimming of TCR beta chains was associated with a missense DCLRE1C variant in a later genetic analysis, and the association was replicated in an independent cohort. In a later analysis, HLA-associated TCR beta chains showed more clonal expansion and lower generation probabilities than non-associated chains that were equally common. The sequencing pipeline was judged likely to have produced a cluster of highly shared sequence variants as a technical artifact. Cytomegalovirus status was reported to be diagnosed by the classifier with high specificity and sensitivity in both the original and validation cohorts. Three of the identified cytomegalovirus-associated TCR beta chains were confirmed in vitro to be specific for cytomegalovirus antigens. Linkage disequilibrium might explain the correlated functional status among segregating V segments, but an unknown experimental factor could not be excluded. A further reported finding was that TCR beta sequences accurately predicted the HLA-A and HLA-B alleles for most subjects in the first cohort. Some IMGT-functional V segments, including TRBV6-2 and TRBV6-3, could not be told apart with the 87-base-pair reads, so those segments were excluded. Most CMV-associated TCR beta chains appeared to be HLA-restricted in a later analysis, and the HLA associations seemed to be driven largely by CMV exposure. The authors suggested that the approach could potentially be generalized to other disease states and immunological phenotypes.

V is pared back by 0 bases and J by 2 bases, with 5 bases lying between the germline termini. Taken from the germline V gene, the CDR1 and CDR2 loops are SGHRS and YFSETQ. The CDR3 measures 14 amino acids from cysteine to phenylalanine. Solely the CDR3 DNA is kept, with 42 bases framed from the first base. With regard to this clone: It has no known antigen specificity. It has no much larger one-base neighbor in the sample; base qualities were not kept.

The cohort consisted of approximately 690 healthy bone marrow donors. At the time of sampling, all cohort members were nominally healthy, though unrecorded immune exposures were likely present. The donor was CMV seronegative and was included in the group of hundreds of seronegative cohort members. Every donor gave a peripheral blood sample, and the peripheral blood mononuclear cells from that sample were used for TCR beta sequencing. The Qiagen DNeasy Blood Extraction Kit was used to extract genomic DNA from the blood cell samples. The library relied on the immunoSEQ multiplex PCR assay. A mixture of 60 forward primers for TCR Vbeta segments and 13 reverse primers for TCR Jbeta segments was used in the multiplex PCR. A multiplex PCR assay on genomic DNA amplified the CDR3 region of rearranged TCR beta genes. The Illumina HiSeq System was used to sequence the amplified TCR beta libraries as 87-base-pair reads. As for the original processing: Across the 666 repertoires, a later analysis counted some 81 million unique TCR beta chains, around 10 million of which were shared by at least two donors. Raw reads were error-corrected and collapsed into unique sequences with a nearest-neighbor algorithm that merged closely related sequences to remove PCR and sequencing errors. V, D and J gene segments were assigned by aligning CDR3 sequences to IMGT reference sequences. For a sequence to be retained, a match of at least six nucleotides was required to both a V gene segment and a J gene segment. A rearrangement counted as productive if the CDR3 had no stop codons and remained in frame with V and J, and every other rearrangement counted as non-productive. CDR3 was defined according to IMGT convention as the region running from the second conserved V-encoded cysteine to the conserved J-encoded phenylalanine. In an earlier analysis of 587 of the donors, sequences lacking an unambiguous match to a single V gene segment were excluded. In an earlier analysis of 450 to 750 of the donors, a V segment was called functional when productive rearrangements were above 56.7%, and segregating when the standard deviation between donors exceeded 5%. A statistical classification framework was built for diagnosing cytomegalovirus status from the catalog of TCR beta chain sequences. A later analysis assigned V and J genes by comparing TCR nucleotide sequences with IMGT/GENE-DB human TR gene sequences. In a later analysis, CDR3 sequences and most-parsimonious VDJ recombination scenarios were assigned using the TCRdist pipeline. A later analysis defined each TCR beta chain by its CDR3 amino acid sequence plus V-gene family, and excluded reads lacking a unique V-gene family. To address suspected cross-contamination and a sequencing artifact, a later analysis removed 592 highly shared, low-generation-probability nucleotide sequences. For each public chain, a later analysis derived a clonal expansion index from normalized ranks of inferred template counts within each repertoire. Generation probabilities in a later analysis came from a VDJ recombination model fitted to out-of-frame rearrangements, and those results were checked against IGoR. In a later analysis, TCR-TCR, TCR-HLA and TCR-CMV co-occurrence was scored with hypergeometric tests, and a repertoire-size bias correction was applied to TCR pairs. A later analysis estimated false discovery rates by permuting HLA or CMV assignments 20 times. A later analysis grouped co-occurring TCRs with DBSCAN, adding TCRdist sequence similarity when clustering within HLA-allele-positive subsets. Co-occurrence clustering excluded repertoires with fewer than 30,000 or more than 120,000 public chains, plus five with anomalous nucleotide sharing. As stored in TCRdb, this immuneACCESS dataset retains in-frame rearrangements with V and J assigned. A fraction of the clones does not appear; measured against another copy, unresolved V genes explain less than half of the discrepancy, and the remainder lacks a known reason. The V and J calls and clone size were taken over from that table, and D and trimming were inferred from the DNA. A total of about 120,000 clones appear in this sample, almost 80% of them only once. Roughly 1.5% of the sample goes to the ten largest clones.

The receptor comes from a female donor in good health and CMV-seronegative. Recombination joined TRBV5-1 with TRBJ2-2; no D gene can be assigned with confidence. Sequenced: PBMCs. This receptor carries the CDR3 CASSLVSNTGELFF. The DNA sequence is as follows: TGCGCCAGCAGCTTGGTCAGTAACACCGGGGAGCTGTTTTTT.